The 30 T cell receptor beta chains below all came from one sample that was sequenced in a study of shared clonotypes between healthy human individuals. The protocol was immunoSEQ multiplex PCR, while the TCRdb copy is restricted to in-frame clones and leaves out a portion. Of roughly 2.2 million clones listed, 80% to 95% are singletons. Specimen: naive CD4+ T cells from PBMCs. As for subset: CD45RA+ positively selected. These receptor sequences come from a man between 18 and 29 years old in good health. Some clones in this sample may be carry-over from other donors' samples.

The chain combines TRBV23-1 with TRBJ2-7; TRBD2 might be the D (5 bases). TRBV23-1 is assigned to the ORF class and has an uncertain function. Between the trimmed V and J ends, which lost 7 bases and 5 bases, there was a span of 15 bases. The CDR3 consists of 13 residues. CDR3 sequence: CASMRVEPHEQYF. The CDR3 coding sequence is TGCGCCAGCATGAGGGTTGAGCCGCACGAGCAGTACTTC.

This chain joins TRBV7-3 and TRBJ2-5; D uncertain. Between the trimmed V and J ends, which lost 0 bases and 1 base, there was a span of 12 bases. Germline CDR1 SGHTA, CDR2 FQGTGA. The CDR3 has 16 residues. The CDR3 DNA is TGTGCCAGCAGCTTAACGGCCTCTTGGGGCCAAGAGACCCAGTACTTC. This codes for CASSLTASWGQETQYF.

The CDR3 sequence: CASSPNHLGPLSTDTQYF. As DNA, the CDR3 is TGTGCCAGCTCACCTAATCACCTCGGCCCCCTTAGCACAGATACGCAGTATTTT. This chain uses TRBV18 with TRBJ2-3, with D unclear. CDR3 size: 18 residues. V shed 3 bases and J shed 0 bases, with 19 bases lying between them. CDR1 is KGHSH and CDR2 is LQKENI in the germline V gene.

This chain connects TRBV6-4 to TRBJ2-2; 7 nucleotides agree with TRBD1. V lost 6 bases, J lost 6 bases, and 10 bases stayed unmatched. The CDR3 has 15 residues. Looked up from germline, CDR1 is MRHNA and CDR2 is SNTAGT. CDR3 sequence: CASSYQGGVAGELFF. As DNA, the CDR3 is TGTGCCAGCAGCTATCAAGGGGGCGTTGCCGGGGAGCTGTTTTTT.

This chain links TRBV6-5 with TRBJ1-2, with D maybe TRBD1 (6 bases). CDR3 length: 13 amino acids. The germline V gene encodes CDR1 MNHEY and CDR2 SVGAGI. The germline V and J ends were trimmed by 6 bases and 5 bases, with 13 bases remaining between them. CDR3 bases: TGTGCCAGCAGGGACCCAGGGGAATATGGCTACACCTTC. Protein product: CASRDPGEYGYTF.

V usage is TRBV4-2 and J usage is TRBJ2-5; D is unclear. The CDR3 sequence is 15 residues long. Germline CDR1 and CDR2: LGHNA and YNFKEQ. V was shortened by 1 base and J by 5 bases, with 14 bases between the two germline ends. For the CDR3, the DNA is TGTGCCAGCAGCCAAGGTACCAATAATCTGGAGACCCAGTACTTC. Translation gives CASSQGTNNLETQYF.

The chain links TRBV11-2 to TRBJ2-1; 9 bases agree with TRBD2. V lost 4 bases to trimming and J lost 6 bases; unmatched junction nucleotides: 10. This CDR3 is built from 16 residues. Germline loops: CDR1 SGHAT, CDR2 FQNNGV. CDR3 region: CASSSRLAASRNEQFF. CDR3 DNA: TGTGCCAGCAGCTCCCGACTAGCGGCATCTCGCAATGAGCAGTTCTTC. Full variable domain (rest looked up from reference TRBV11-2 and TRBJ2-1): EAGVAQSPRYKIIEKRQSVAFWCNPISGHATLYWYQQILGQGPKLLIQFQNNGVVDDSQLPKDRFSAERLKGVDSTLKIQPAKLEDSAVYLCASSSRLAASRNEQFFGPGTRLTVL.

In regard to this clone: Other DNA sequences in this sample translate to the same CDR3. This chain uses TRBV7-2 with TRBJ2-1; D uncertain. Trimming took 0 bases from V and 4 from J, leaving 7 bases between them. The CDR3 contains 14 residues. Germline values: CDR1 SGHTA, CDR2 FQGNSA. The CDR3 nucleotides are TGTGCCAGCAGCTTAGCAGGTGCTTACAATGAGCAGTTCTTC. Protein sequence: CASSLAGAYNEQFF.

The chain's CDR3 is CASSNWDRGNTEAFF. The DNA of the CDR3 is TGTGCCAGTAGTAATTGGGACAGGGGTAACACTGAAGCTTTCTTT. V usage is TRBV19 and J usage is TRBJ1-1; 10 bases agree with TRBD1. The ends lost 4 bases at V and 2 bases at J; junction bases unmatched: 4. CDR1 and CDR2 (germline): LNHDA, SQIVND (reference sequence). This CDR3 is 15 amino acids long.

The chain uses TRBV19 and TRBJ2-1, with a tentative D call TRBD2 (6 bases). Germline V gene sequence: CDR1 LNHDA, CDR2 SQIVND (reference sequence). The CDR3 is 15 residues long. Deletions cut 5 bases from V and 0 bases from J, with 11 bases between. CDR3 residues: CASSWRGGSYNEQFF. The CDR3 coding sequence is TGTGCCAGTAGTTGGCGGGGTGGCTCCTACAATGAGCAGTTCTTC.

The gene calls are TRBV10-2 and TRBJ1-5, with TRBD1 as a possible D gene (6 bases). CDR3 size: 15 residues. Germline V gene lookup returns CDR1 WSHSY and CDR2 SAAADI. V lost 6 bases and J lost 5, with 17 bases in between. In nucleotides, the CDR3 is TGCGCCAGCAGCTACACAACAGGGATGGATCAGCCCCAGCATTTT. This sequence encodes CASSYTTGMDQPQHF.

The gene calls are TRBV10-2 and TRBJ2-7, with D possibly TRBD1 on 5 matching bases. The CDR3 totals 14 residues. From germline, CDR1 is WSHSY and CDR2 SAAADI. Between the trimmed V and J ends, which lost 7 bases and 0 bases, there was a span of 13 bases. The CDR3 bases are TGCGCCAGCATGGGCCAGACAGTCTCCTACGAGCAGTACTTC. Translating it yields CASMGQTVSYEQYF.

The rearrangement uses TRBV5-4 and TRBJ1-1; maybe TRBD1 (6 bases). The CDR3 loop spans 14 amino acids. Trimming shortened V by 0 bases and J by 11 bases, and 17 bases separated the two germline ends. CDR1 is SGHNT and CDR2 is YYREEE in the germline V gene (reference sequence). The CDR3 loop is CASSLGIGGAQAFF. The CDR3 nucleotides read TGTGCCAGCAGCTTGGGGATAGGGGGGGCGCAGGCTTTCTTT.

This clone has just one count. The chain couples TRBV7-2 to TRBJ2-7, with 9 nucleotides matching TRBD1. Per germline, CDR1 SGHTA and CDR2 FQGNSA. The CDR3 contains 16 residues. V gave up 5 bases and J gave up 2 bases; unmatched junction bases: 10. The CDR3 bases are TGTGCCAGCAGCACTCACCGGGACAGGGTACCCTACGAGCAGTACTTC. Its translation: CASSTHRDRVPYEQYF. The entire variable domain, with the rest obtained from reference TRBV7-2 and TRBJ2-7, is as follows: GAGVSQSPSNKVTEKGKDVELRCDPISGHTALYWYRQSLGQGLEFLIYFQGNSAPDKSGLPSDRFSAERTGGSVSTLTIQRTQQEDSAVYLCASSTHRDRVPYEQYFGPGTRLTVT.

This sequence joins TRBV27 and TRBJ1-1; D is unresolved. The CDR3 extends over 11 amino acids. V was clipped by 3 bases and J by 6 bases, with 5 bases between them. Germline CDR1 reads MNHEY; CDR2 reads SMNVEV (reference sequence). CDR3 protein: CASSFTSEAFF. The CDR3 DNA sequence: TGTGCCAGCAGTTTCACCTCTGAAGCTTTCTTT.

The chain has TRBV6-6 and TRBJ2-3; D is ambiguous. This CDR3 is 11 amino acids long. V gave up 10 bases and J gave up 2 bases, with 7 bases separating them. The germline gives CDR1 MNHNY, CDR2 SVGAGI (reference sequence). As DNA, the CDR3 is TGTGCCACCAAGTCCACAGATACGCAGTATTTT. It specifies CATKSTDTQYF.

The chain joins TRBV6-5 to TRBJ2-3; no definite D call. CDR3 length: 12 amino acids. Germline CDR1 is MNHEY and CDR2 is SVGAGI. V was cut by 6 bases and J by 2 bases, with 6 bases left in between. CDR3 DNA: TGTGCCAGCAGGCGAACCACAGATACGCAGTATTTT. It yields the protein CASRRTTDTQYF.

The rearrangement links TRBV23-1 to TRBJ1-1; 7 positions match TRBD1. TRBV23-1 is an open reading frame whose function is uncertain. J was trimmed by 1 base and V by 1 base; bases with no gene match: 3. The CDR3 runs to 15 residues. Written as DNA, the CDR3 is TGCGCCAGCAGTCAATATAACAGGGGGAACACTGAAGCTTTCTTT. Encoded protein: CASSQYNRGNTEAFF.

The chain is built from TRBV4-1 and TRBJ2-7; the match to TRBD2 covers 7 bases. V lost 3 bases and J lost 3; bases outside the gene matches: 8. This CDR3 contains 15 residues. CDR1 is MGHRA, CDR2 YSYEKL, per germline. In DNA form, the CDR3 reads TGCGCCAGCAGCCACTCGGGGGGTCCAGACTACGAGCAGTACTTC. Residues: CASSHSGGPDYEQYF.

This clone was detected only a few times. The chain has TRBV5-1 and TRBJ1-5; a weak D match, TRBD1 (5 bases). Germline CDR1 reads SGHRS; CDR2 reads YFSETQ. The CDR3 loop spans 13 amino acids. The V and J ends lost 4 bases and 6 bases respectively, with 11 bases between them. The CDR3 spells CASSQAGPQPQHF. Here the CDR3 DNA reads TGCGCCAGCAGCCAGGCAGGGCCTCAGCCCCAGCATTTT.

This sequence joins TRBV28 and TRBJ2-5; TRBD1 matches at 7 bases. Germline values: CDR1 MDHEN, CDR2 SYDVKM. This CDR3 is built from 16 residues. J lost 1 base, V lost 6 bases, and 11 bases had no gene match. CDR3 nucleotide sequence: TGTGCCAGCAGCTATAAGACGGGACAGATCCAAGAGACCCAGTACTTC. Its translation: CASSYKTGQIQETQYF.

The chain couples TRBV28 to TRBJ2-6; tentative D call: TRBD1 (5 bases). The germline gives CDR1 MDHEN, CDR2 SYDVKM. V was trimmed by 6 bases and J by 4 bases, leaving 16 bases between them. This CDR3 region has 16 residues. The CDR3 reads CASSPSDSLGANVLTF. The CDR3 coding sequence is TGTGCCAGCAGCCCCTCCGACAGCCTGGGGGCCAACGTCCTGACTTTC. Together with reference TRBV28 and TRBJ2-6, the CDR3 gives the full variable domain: DVKVTQSSRYLVKRTGEKVFLECVQDMDHENMFWYRQDPGLGLRLIYFSYDVKMKEKGDIPEGYSVSREKKERFSLILESASTNQTSMYLCASSPSDSLGANVLTFGAGSRLTVL.

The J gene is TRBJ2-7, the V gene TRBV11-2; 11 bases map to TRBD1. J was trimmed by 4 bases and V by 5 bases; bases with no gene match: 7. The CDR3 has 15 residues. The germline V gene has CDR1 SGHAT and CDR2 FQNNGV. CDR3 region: CASSPRGQGEYEQYF. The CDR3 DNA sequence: TGTGCCAGCAGCCCAAGGGGACAGGGGGAGTACGAGCAGTACTTC. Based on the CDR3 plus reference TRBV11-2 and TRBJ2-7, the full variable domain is EAGVAQSPRYKIIEKRQSVAFWCNPISGHATLYWYQQILGQGPKLLIQFQNNGVVDDSQLPKDRFSAERLKGVDSTLKIQPAKLEDSAVYLCASSPRGQGEYEQYFGPGTRLTVT.

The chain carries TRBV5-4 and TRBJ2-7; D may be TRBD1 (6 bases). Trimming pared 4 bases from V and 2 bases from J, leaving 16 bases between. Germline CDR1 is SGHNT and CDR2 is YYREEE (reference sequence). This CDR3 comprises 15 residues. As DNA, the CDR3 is TGTGCCAGCAGCCACCCTGGGACACGAACCTACGAGCAGTACTTC. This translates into CASSHPGTRTYEQYF.

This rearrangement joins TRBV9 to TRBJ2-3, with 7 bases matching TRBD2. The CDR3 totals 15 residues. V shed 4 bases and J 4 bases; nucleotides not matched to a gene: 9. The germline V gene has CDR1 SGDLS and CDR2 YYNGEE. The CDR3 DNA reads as TGTGCCAGCAGCCCCCGGACTAGTATACCAGATACGCAGTATTTT. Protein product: CASSPRTSIPDTQYF.

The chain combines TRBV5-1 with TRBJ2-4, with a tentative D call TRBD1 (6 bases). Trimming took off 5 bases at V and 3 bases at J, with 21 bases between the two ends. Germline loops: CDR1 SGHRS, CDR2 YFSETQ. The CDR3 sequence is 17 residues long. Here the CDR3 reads CASSSSGALQGKNIQYF. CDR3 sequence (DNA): TGCGCCAGCAGTTCCTCAGGGGCCCTGCAGGGCAAAAACATTCAGTACTTC.

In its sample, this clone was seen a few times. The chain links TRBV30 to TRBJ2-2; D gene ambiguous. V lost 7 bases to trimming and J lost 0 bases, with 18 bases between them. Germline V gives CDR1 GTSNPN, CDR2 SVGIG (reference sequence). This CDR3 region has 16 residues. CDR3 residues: CAYNPRALANTGELFF. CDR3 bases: TGTGCCTACAACCCACGGGCCCTCGCGAACACCGGGGAGCTGTTTTTT.

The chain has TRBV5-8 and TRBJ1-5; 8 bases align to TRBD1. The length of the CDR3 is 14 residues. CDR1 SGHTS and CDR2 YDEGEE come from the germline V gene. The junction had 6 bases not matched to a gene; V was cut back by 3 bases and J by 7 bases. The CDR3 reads CASSSGQGGQPQHF. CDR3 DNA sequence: TGTGCCAGCAGCTCAGGACAGGGTGGGCAGCCCCAGCATTTT.

The CDR3 sequence: CASSESAANTGELFF. CDR3 DNA sequence: TGTGCCAGCAGTGAGTCAGCTGCGAACACCGGGGAGCTGTTTTTT. This chain connects TRBV6-1 to TRBJ2-2; no definite D call. The V gene lost 3 bases and the J gene lost 0 bases, with 8 bases spanning the gap. This CDR3 comprises 15 residues. Germline CDR1 and CDR2: MNHNS and SASEGT.

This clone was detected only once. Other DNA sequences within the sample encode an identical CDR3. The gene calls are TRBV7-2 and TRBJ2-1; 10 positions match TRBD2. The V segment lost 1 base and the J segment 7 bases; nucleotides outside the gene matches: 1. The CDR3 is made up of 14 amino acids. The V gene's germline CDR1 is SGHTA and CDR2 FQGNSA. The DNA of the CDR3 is TGTGCCAGCAGCTTAGGGACTAGCGGAAATGAGCAGTTCTTC. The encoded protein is CASSLGTSGNEQFF. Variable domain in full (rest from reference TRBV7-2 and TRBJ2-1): GAGVSQSPSNKVTEKGKDVELRCDPISGHTALYWYRQSLGQGLEFLIYFQGNSAPDKSGLPSDRFSAERTGGSVSTLTIQRTQQEDSAVYLCASSLGTSGNEQFFGPGTRLTVL.